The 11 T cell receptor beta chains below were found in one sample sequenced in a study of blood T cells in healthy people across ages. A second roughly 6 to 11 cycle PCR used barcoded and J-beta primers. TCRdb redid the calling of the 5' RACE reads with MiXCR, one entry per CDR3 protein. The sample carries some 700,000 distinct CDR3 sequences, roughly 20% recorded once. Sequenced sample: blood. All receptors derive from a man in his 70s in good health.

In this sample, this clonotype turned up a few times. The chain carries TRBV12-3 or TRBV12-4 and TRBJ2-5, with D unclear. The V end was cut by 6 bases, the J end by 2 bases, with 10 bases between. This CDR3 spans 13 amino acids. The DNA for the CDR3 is TGTGCCAGCAGAGGTGGAGTACAAGAGACCCAGTACTTC. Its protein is CASRGGVQETQYF.

CDR3 nucleotides: TGTGCCAGCAGTTTCTCCCAGGGTACTAGCACAGATACGCAGTATTTT. Translating gives CASSFSQGTSTDTQYF. V gene TRBV28 combines with J gene TRBJ2-3, with D perhaps TRBD1 (5 bases). The CDR3 spans 16 residues. The germline V gene encodes CDR1 MDHEN and CDR2 SYDVKM. The V end lost 3 bases, the J end lost 0 bases, and 13 bases lay between the germline ends.

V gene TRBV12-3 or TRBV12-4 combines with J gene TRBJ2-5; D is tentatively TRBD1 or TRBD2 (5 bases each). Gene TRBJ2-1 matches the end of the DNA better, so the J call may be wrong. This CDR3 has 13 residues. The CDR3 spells CASTLHSGPEQFF. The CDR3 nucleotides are TGTGCCAGCACCCTTCATTCGGGGCCTGAGCAGTTCTTC.

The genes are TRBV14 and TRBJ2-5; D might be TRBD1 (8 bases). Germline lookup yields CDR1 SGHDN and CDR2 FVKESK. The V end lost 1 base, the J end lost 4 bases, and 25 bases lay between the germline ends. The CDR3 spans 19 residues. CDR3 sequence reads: CASSQVGFSDREGTETQYF. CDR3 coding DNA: TGTGCCAGCAGCCAAGTGGGGTTTTCGGACAGGGAGGGGACAGAGACCCAGTACTTC. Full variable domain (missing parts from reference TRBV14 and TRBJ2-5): EAGVTQFPSHSVIEKGQTVTLRCDPISGHDNLYWYRRVMGKEIKFLLHFVKESKQDESGMPNNRFLAERTGGTYSTLKVQPAELEDSGVYFCASSQVGFSDREGTETQYFGPGTRLLVL.

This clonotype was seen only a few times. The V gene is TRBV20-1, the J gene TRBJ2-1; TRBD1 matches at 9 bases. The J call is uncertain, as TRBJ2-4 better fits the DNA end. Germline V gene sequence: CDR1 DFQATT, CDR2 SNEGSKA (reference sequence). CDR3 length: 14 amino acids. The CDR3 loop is CSARPGQGQGTQYF. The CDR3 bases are TGCAGTGCTAGGCCTGGACAGGGGCAAGGGACTCAGTACTTC.

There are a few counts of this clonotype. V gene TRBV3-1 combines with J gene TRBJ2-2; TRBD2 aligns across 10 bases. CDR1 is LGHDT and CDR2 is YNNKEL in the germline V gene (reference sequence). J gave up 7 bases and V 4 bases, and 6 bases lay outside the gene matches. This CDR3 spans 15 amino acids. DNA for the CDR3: TGTGCCAGCAGCCCCTGGACTAGCGGAAACGGGGAGCTGTTTTTT. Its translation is CASSPWTSGNGELFF.

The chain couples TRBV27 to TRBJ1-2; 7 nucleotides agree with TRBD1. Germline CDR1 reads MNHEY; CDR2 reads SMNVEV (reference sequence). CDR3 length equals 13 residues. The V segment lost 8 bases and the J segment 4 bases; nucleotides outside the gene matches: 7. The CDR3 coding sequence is TGTGCCAGCGGGTACACAGGGGCCTATGGCTACACCTTC. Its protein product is CASGYTGAYGYTF.

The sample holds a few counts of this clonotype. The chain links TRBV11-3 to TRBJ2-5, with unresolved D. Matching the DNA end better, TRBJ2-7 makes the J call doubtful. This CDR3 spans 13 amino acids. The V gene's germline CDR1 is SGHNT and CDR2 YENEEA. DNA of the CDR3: TGTGCCAGCAGCCTTACGGACGGCTACGAGCAGTACGTC. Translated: CASSLTDGYEQYV.

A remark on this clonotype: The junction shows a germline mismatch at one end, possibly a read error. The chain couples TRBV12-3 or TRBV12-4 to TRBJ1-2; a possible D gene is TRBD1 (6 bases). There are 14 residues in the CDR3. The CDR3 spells CASSFLRARGGYTF. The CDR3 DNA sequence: TGTGCCAGTAGTTTTCTTAGGGCCAGGGGCGGCTACACCTTC.

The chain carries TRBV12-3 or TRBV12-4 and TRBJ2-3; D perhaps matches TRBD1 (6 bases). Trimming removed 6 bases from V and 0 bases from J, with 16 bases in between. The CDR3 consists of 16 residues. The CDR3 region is CASSNRVQTSTDTQYF. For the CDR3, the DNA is TGTGCCAGCAGCAACAGGGTCCAAACTAGCACAGATACGCAGTATTTT.

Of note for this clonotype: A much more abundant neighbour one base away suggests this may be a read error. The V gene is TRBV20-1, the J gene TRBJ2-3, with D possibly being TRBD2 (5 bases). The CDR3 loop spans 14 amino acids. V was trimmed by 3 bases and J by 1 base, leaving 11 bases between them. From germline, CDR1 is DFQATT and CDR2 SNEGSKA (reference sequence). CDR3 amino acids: CSARVRGGTDTQYF. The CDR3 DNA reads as TGCAGTGCTAGGGTCCGGGGTGGCACAGATACGCAGTATTTT.